These T cell receptor beta chains were read from a single sample in a study of blood T cell repertoires in COVID-19. Only in-frame clones appear in the TCRdb table, and some are missing; sequencing was by immunoSEQ multiplex PCR. The top ten clones hold 15% to 20% of a sample with about 160,000 clones, about 86% of them seen once. Sequenced sample: peripheral blood. The source is a woman of 80 years or more with acute or convalescent COVID-19. Each CDR3 is given with its conserved first and last residue. D genes are given only for firm matches. Expanded clones get a size class; other rows say once, few or many, or leave the size out.

>TRBD2|TRBJ2-7|TRBV20-1|-
TGCAGTGCGAGTGCTAGAGGGACCTCACTAGCGGTAAACTCCTACGAGCAGTACTTC
CSASARGTSLAVNSYEQYF
>-|TRBJ2-1|TRBV7-2|-
TGTGCCAGCAGCTTAGTTAGCAGCTCCTACAATGAGCAGTTCTTC
CASSLVSSSYNEQFF
>-|TRBJ2-1|TRBV3-1/TRBV3-2|-
TGTGCCAGCAGCCAAGATCTTCGGAGGGGTGAGCAGTTCTTC
CASSQDLRRGEQFF
>-|TRBJ2-5|TRBV6-5|-
TGTGCCAGCAGCTTGTGGGGCAAGCAAGAGACCCAGTACTTC
CASSLWGKQETQYF
>-|TRBJ1-3|TRBV9|few
TGTGCCAGCAGAAGAGACAGCTCTGGAAACACCATATATTTT
CASRRDSSGNTIYF
>-|TRBJ2-1|TRBV6-2/TRBV6-3|-
TGTGCCAGCAGTTACTCGAGTAGGGGAAACTACAATGAGCAGTTCTTC
CASSYSSRGNYNEQFF
>TRBD2|TRBJ2-7|TRBV4-1|-
TGCGCCAGCAGCCCAACTCCTAGCGGGAGCTACGAGCAGTACTTC
CASSPTPSGSYEQYF
>TRBD1|TRBJ1-6|TRBV2|once
TGTGCCAGCAGTGGGGACAGGGTCCAGACTTTATCCCTCCACTTT
CASSGDRVQTLSLHF
>TRBD1|TRBJ1-6|TRBV19|once
TGTGCCAGTAGCGCCTCGGGACAGGGGGATTCACCCCTCCACTTT
CASSASGQGDSPLHF
>-|TRBJ2-3|TRBV21-1|-
TGTGCCAGCAGCAGGCAGCTGACAGTCGCAGATACGCAGTATTTT
CASSRQLTVADTQYF
>-|TRBJ1-6|TRBV6-4|-
TGTGCCAGCAAATCAGGGGATTCACCCCTCCACTTT
CASKSGDSPLHF
>TRBD1|TRBJ1-2|TRBV15|-
TGTGCCACCAGCAGACGGCCCGGACAGGCCTATGGCTACACCTTC
CATSRRPGQAYGYTF
>TRBD2|TRBJ2-3|TRBV5-1|-
TGCGCCAGCAGCAAGCGGGAGGGCGGGACAGATACGCAGTATTTT
CASSKREGGTDTQYF
>-|TRBJ2-3|TRBV20-1|-
TGCAGTGCCTCTAGCACAGATACGCAGTATTTT
CSASSTDTQYF